The 17 T cell receptor beta chains listed next were all sequenced from one sample in a study of cytomegalovirus exposure and HLA in healthy donors. A multiplex PCR was run with 60 Vbeta primers and 13 Jbeta primers. The data were produced by immunoSEQ multiplex PCR, yet TCRdb's version contains in-frame clones alone and is incomplete. The sample has approximately 140,000 clones; 65% to 80% are singletons. The sequencing input was PBMCs. The receptors shown here come from a male donor in good health and CMV-seropositive.

The chain recombines TRBV6-5 with TRBJ2-5, with a tentative D call TRBD2 (5 bases). The germline V and J ends were trimmed by 8 bases and 2 bases, with 18 bases remaining between them. From germline, CDR1 is MNHEY and CDR2 SVGAGI. The CDR3 sequence is 15 residues long. The CDR3 protein is CASARPGTRQETQYF. CDR3 DNA sequence: TGTGCCAGCGCAAGACCGGGAACTAGGCAAGAGACCCAGTACTTC.

V and J are TRBV18 and TRBJ2-4; no reliable D call. Trimming pared 3 bases from V and 0 bases from J, leaving 6 bases between. This CDR3 comprises 14 residues. Germline V gene data show CDR1 as KGHSH and CDR2 as LQKENI. This chain's CDR3 is CASSPNKAKNIQYF. CDR3 DNA sequence: TGTGCCAGCTCACCTAATAAAGCCAAAAACATTCAGTACTTC.

The genes are TRBV6-4 and TRBJ2-2, with 11 bases identical to TRBD2. J gave up 4 bases and V 6 bases, and 4 bases lay outside the gene matches. This CDR3 is 15 amino acids long. CDR1 and CDR2 (germline): MRHNA, SNTAGT. In DNA, the CDR3 is TGTGCCAGCAGCCCAACTAGCGGGAGCACCGGGGAGCTGTTTTTT. This sequence encodes CASSPTSGSTGELFF.

This chain connects TRBV30 to TRBJ1-1; D is possibly TRBD1 (5 bases). Germline CDR1 GTSNPN, CDR2 SVGIG (reference sequence). CDR3 length equals 14 residues. V lost 3 bases and J lost 6, with 17 bases in between. CDR3 residues: CAWRTAGISSEAFF. In DNA form, the CDR3 reads TGTGCCTGGAGGACGGCAGGGATTTCTTCTGAAGCTTTCTTT.

The rearrangement joins TRBV4-1 to TRBJ1-4; D gene unclear. Germline lookup yields CDR1 MGHRA and CDR2 YSYEKL. The germline V and J ends were trimmed by 4 bases and 0 bases, with 6 bases remaining between them. There are 14 residues in the CDR3. DNA of the CDR3: TGCGCCAGCAGCCGAACATCAACTAATGAAAAACTGTTTTTT. Its translation: CASSRTSTNEKLFF.

The chain recombines TRBV6-4 with TRBJ2-3, with TRBD2 matching 8 bases. Germline trimming cut 6 bases from V and 5 bases from J; bases unmatched to any gene: 16. This CDR3 has 17 residues. Germline V gene lookup returns CDR1 MRHNA and CDR2 SNTAGT. DNA of the CDR3: TGTGCCAGCAGCGTGACTTTCGCGGGGGGCCCTGGAGATACGCAGTATTTT. It specifies CASSVTFAGGPGDTQYF.

This chain joins TRBV5-1 and TRBJ2-7, with D perhaps TRBD1 (5 bases). Germline V gene sequence: CDR1 SGHRS, CDR2 YFSETQ. V was shortened by 2 bases and J by 6 bases, with 9 bases between the two germline ends. CDR3 length: 12 amino acids. For the CDR3, the DNA is TGCGCCAGCAGCTTTGAAGGGGCCGAGCAGTACTTC. Translation gives CASSFEGAEQYF.

The chain links TRBV9 to TRBJ1-1; 8 bases map to TRBD1. The trim removed 0 bases at V and 7 bases at J, leaving 5 bases unmatched. Germline-derived CDR1 and CDR2 are SGDLS and YYNGEE. The CDR3 covers 14 residues. The CDR3 protein is CASSVAGTGREAFF. DNA for the CDR3: TGTGCCAGCAGCGTAGCTGGGACAGGCCGTGAAGCTTTCTTT.

This chain links TRBV7-6 with TRBJ1-4; D perhaps matches TRBD1 (6 bases). In germline, CDR1 is SGHVS, CDR2 FNYEAQ. Trimming pared 5 bases from V and 2 bases from J, leaving 12 bases between. There are 15 residues in the CDR3. CDR3 protein: CASSPHRATNEKLFF. The CDR3 DNA sequence: TGTGCCAGCAGCCCGCACAGGGCGACTAATGAAAAACTGTTTTTT.

The genes are TRBV9 and TRBJ2-3, with 12 nucleotides matching TRBD2. V dropped 4 bases and J dropped 0; count of bases not matched to a gene: 9. CDR1 is SGDLS, CDR2 YYNGEE, per germline. The CDR3 is 18 residues long. The CDR3 region has the DNA TGTGCCAGCAGCTCAGGACTAGCGGGGATTTCTAGCACAGATACGCAGTATTTT. It is translated as CASSSGLAGISSTDTQYF.

The table lists this clone with a count of one. The chain uses TRBV18 and TRBJ1-5; D unclear. The germline V gene encodes CDR1 KGHSH and CDR2 LQKENI. V was trimmed by 3 bases and J by 1 base, leaving 10 bases between them. The CDR3 runs 15 residues. The CDR3 nucleotides are TGTGCCAGCTCACCCTTCACGCGGAGCAATCAGCCCCAGCATTTT. Translated: CASSPFTRSNQPQHF.

The DNA for the CDR3 is TGTGCCAGTAGTATACAACCGGCGGGGAGCAATCAGCCCCAGCATTTT. It specifies CASSIQPAGSNQPQHF. V gene TRBV19 combines with J gene TRBJ1-5; D gene unclear. Germline V lookup: CDR1 LNHDA, CDR2 SQIVND (reference sequence). Trimming stripped 2 bases from V and 1 base from J, with 12 bases between. This CDR3 has 16 amino acids.

The chain recombines TRBV6-4 with TRBJ1-4; perhaps TRBD1 as D (5 bases). V was shortened by 6 bases and J by 0 bases, with 11 bases between the two germline ends. This CDR3 spans 15 amino acids. Germline assignment: CDR1 MRHNA and CDR2 SNTAGT. The CDR3 DNA follows: TGTGCCAGCAGCCCAGGGACTTCAACTAATGAAAAACTGTTTTTT. This encodes CASSPGTSTNEKLFF.

The chain carries TRBV27 and TRBJ2-7, with a weak D call TRBD2 (5 bases). CDR3 length equals 14 residues. V was clipped by 2 bases and J by 1 base, with 9 bases between them. Germline V gene data show CDR1 as MNHEY and CDR2 as SMNVEV (reference sequence). The CDR3 reads CASSLKWESYEQYF. The CDR3 DNA reads TGTGCCAGCAGTTTAAAGTGGGAGTCCTACGAGCAGTACTTC.

The chain employs TRBV5-1 and TRBJ2-7; D is perhaps TRBD1 (5 bases). The CDR3 is 13 residues long. Germline loops: CDR1 SGHRS, CDR2 YFSETQ. With 2 bases removed from V and 2 bases from J, the gap between germline ends came to 8 bases. Here the CDR3 DNA reads TGCGCCAGCAGCTTCGACAGAACCTACGAGCAGTACTTC. Residues: CASSFDRTYEQYF.

The chain joins TRBV18 to TRBJ2-5; 7 bases agree with TRBD2. The ends lost 6 bases at V and 1 base at J; junction bases unmatched: 14. The germline V gene encodes CDR1 KGHSH and CDR2 LQKENI. CDR3 length: 17 amino acids. Here the CDR3 DNA reads TGTGCCAGCTCCCTCGGGCTCGGGACGGGGGGCCAAGAGACCCAGTACTTC. Its protein product is CASSLGLGTGGQETQYF.

This chain connects TRBV6-5 to TRBJ2-7, with TRBD2 matching 9 bases. V shed 7 bases, J shed 1 base, and the junction held 2 bases outside the gene matches. Germline CDR1 MNHEY, CDR2 SVGAGI. CDR3 length: 13 amino acids. The CDR3 DNA reads TGTGCCAGCATGCTAGCGGGGTCCTACGAGCAGTACTTC. It is translated as CASMLAGSYEQYF.